These T cell receptor beta chains were read from a single sample in a study of T cell repertoires in ileal Crohn's disease. Profiled with immunoSEQ multiplex PCR; TCRdb holds only in-frame clones, not every one. The sample lists 3,000 or so clones; roughly 66% were seen once. The material sequenced was ileal tissue. These receptors were collected from an adult with Crohn's disease. Each CDR3 is given with its conserved first and last residue. Fields, in order: J gene, D gene, V gene, clone size, CDR3 DNA, CDR3 protein. D genes are given only for firm matches. For some rows the clone size is stated as once, few or many, or as a class when expanded; others skip it.

J: TRBJ1-1
D: -
V: TRBV30
size: -
DNA: TGTGCCTGGACTAAAGTCCTGGGAACTGAAGCTTTCTTT
CDR3: CAWTKVLGTEAFF

J: TRBJ2-5
D: -
V: TRBV11-2
size: -
DNA: TGTGCCAGCAGCTCCTCAAAGACCCAGTACTTC
CDR3: CASSSSKTQYF

J: TRBJ2-5
D: -
V: TRBV6-1
size: -
DNA: TGTGCCAGCCAGGGGGGGAGGGCCGGAGAGACCCAGTACTTC
CDR3: CASQGGRAGETQYF

J: TRBJ1-1
D: -
V: TRBV20-1
size: large
DNA: TGCAGTGCTAGCCCCAGCGCTGAAGCTTTCTTT
CDR3: CSASPSAEAFF

J: TRBJ1-2
D: -
V: TRBV7-9
size: few
DNA: TGTGCCAGCAGCCAGAACAGCTATGGCTACACCTTC
CDR3: CASSQNSYGYTF

J: TRBJ2-4
D: -
V: TRBV7-4
size: large
DNA: TGTGCCAGCAGCTCCCCACCGGCGGGCAAAAACATTCAGTACTTC
CDR3: CASSSPPAGKNIQYF

J: TRBJ2-1
D: TRBD2
V: TRBV11-1
size: -
DNA: TGTGCCAGCAGCACGACTAGCGGGAGGGCATTGCATGAGCAGTTCTTC
CDR3: CASSTTSGRALHEQFF

J: TRBJ1-1
D: -
V: TRBV2
size: -
DNA: TGTGCCAGCCAGACAGCCTTGAACACTGAAGCTTTCTTT
CDR3: CASQTALNTEAFF

J: TRBJ1-1
D: -
V: TRBV6-1
size: -
DNA: TGTGCCAGCAGTTTGGGAGGCAAACCGAACACTGAAGCTTTCTTT
CDR3: CASSLGGKPNTEAFF

J: TRBJ2-1
D: TRBD2
V: TRBV7-8
size: few
DNA: TGTGCCAGCAGCTTAGGAGGGGAGGGCAATGAGCAGTTCTTC
CDR3: CASSLGGEGNEQFF

J: TRBJ1-2
D: TRBD1
V: TRBV4-1
size: few
DNA: TGCGCCAGCAGCCAATTAGGACAGGGCGACTATGGCTACACCTTC
CDR3: CASSQLGQGDYGYTF

J: TRBJ1-6
D: TRBD1
V: TRBV18
size: -
DNA: TGTGCCAGCTCATCGACAGGGGATAATTCACCCCTCCACTTT
CDR3: CASSSTGDNSPLHF

J: TRBJ2-7
D: -
V: TRBV6-5
size: -
DNA: TGTGCCAGCAGTTATTCCGGGTCTTCCCCCTACGAGCAGTACTTC
CDR3: CASSYSGSSPYEQYF

J: TRBJ2-3
D: -
V: TRBV28
size: -
DNA: TGTGCCAGCAGTTCCCTCAGCGGGACAGATACGCAGTATTTT
CDR3: CASSSLSGTDTQYF

J: TRBJ1-1
D: -
V: TRBV30
size: once
DNA: TGTGCCTGGAGTGCAGGCAGGGGATGGACTGAAGCTTTCTTT
CDR3: CAWSAGRGWTEAFF

J: TRBJ2-7
D: -
V: TRBV13
size: -
DNA: TGTGCCAGCAGCTTAGGCCGCGGGGTTACTTCCTACGAGCAGTACTTC
CDR3: CASSLGRGVTSYEQYF

J: TRBJ1-6
D: -
V: TRBV19
size: -
DNA: TGTGCCTCCGAGCGGGGGACGATTAATTCACCCCTCCACTTT
CDR3: CASERGTINSPLHF

J: TRBJ2-3
D: TRBD2
V: TRBV5-6
size: -
DNA: TGTGCCAGCAGCTCACAGACTAGCGGAGTCACAGATACGCAGTATTTT
CDR3: CASSSQTSGVTDTQYF

J: TRBJ2-1
D: -
V: TRBV5-1
size: -
DNA: TGCGCCAGCAGCTTAGGGCAGTTTCCCAATGAGCAGTTCTTC
CDR3: CASSLGQFPNEQFF

J: TRBJ2-7
D: -
V: TRBV20-1
size: -
DNA: TGCAGTACACATCGAGTCCACGAGCAGTACTTC
CDR3: CSTHRVHEQYF

J: TRBJ1-1
D: -
V: TRBV19
size: -
DNA: TGTGCCAGTATGAGTTCTACTGAAGCTTTCTTT
CDR3: CASMSSTEAFF

J: TRBJ1-1
D: -
V: TRBV30
size: -
DNA: TGTGCCTGGAGTGTGACCCCTAGAGCTTTCTTT
CDR3: CAWSVTPRAFF

J: TRBJ1-1
D: -
V: TRBV9
size: -
DNA: TGTGCCAGCAGCGTAGATGGGACATATGAAGCTTTCTTT
CDR3: CASSVDGTYEAFF

J: TRBJ2-1
D: TRBD2
V: TRBV28
size: -
DNA: TGTGCCAGCAGTTCCGCGGGAGAGGGTAGCAATGAGCAGTTCTTC
CDR3: CASSSAGEGSNEQFF

J: TRBJ1-2
D: TRBD1
V: TRBV28
size: -
DNA: TGTGCCAGCAGTTTGTCCCGTGGAGGGGGCTTTGGCTACACCTTC
CDR3: CASSLSRGGGFGYTF

J: TRBJ1-1
D: TRBD1
V: TRBV11-3
size: -
DNA: TGTGCTAGCATCAAAGGGGAGGGGGCGCGGGACACTGAAGCTTTCTTT
CDR3: CASIKGEGARDTEAFF

J: TRBJ2-2
D: -
V: TRBV29-1
size: -
DNA: TGCAGCGTTGATACGGGACACCACACCGGGGAGCTGTTTTTT
CDR3: CSVDTGHHTGELFF

J: TRBJ2-7
D: TRBD1
V: TRBV7-8
size: large
DNA: TGTGCCAGCAGCGCACCTGGGCAGGGGGCCTACGAGCAGTACTTC
CDR3: CASSAPGQGAYEQYF

J: TRBJ1-3
D: -
V: TRBV19
size: large
DNA: TGTGCCAGTAGTAAGAAGTCAGGGACAAACACCATATATTTT
CDR3: CASSKKSGTNTIYF

J: TRBJ2-2
D: TRBD1
V: TRBV18
size: -
DNA: TGTGCCAGCCCAGGGGGCCTTTCCGGGGAGCTGTTTTTT
CDR3: CASPGGLSGELFF

J: TRBJ1-1
D: -
V: TRBV5-1
size: -
DNA: TGCGCCAGCAGCTTACGGAGCCCTTACACTGAAGCTTTCTTT
CDR3: CASSLRSPYTEAFF

J: TRBJ2-5
D: -
V: TRBV9
size: -
DNA: TGTGCCAGCAGCGGGTGGCAACTCGAGACCCAGTACTTC
CDR3: CASSGWQLETQYF

J: TRBJ2-7
D: TRBD1
V: TRBV7-9
size: -
DNA: TGTGCCAGCAGCCACCCCCTGGGACAGGGGGCGGAAGAGCAGTACTTC
CDR3: CASSHPLGQGAEEQYF

J: TRBJ1-1
D: -
V: TRBV5-3
size: -
DNA: TGTGCCAGAAGCCCAGGGAACACTGAAGCTTTCTTT
CDR3: CARSPGNTEAFF

J: TRBJ1-2
D: -
V: TRBV7-9
size: -
DNA: TGTGCCAGCAGCTTAGGATCCGGGAACTATGGCTACACCTTC
CDR3: CASSLGSGNYGYTF

J: TRBJ1-1
D: -
V: TRBV19
size: -
DNA: TGTGCCAGTAGTATAGCCCTCAGGGCGAGGGACACTGAAGCTTTCTTT
CDR3: CASSIALRARDTEAFF

J: TRBJ2-6
D: -
V: TRBV4-3
size: -
DNA: TGCGCCAGCAGCCGAGCGCGGGGGCAGGGCTCTGGGGCCAACGTCCTGACTTTC
CDR3: CASSRARGQGSGANVLTF

J: TRBJ2-5
D: TRBD2
V: TRBV5-1
size: -
DNA: TGCGCCAGCAGCCCATACGAACTACTAGCGGGCCAAGAGACCCAGTACTTC
CDR3: CASSPYELLAGQETQYF

J: TRBJ2-3
D: TRBD2
V: TRBV7-3
size: few
DNA: TGTGCCAGCAGCTTAGGGACTAGAGGAGTTACAGATACGCAGTATTTT
CDR3: CASSLGTRGVTDTQYF

J: TRBJ2-1
D: TRBD2
V: TRBV19
size: -
DNA: TGTGCCAGTAGTATGTCCTCTAGCGGCAACAATGAGCAGTTCTTC
CDR3: CASSMSSSGNNEQFF

J: TRBJ2-1
D: -
V: TRBV18
size: -
DNA: TGTGCCAGCTCACCAGTAGGGAGCGACAATGAGCAGTTCTTC
CDR3: CASSPVGSDNEQFF

J: TRBJ2-3
D: -
V: TRBV7-9
size: -
DNA: TGTGCCAGCAGCCCCGGGGGATTTGGCGGGAGCACAGATACGCAGTATTTT
CDR3: CASSPGGFGGSTDTQYF

J: TRBJ1-2
D: -
V: TRBV18
size: -
DNA: TGTGCCAGCTCACCAAGCATGGCGGAGAACTATGGCTACACCTTC
CDR3: CASSPSMAENYGYTF

J: TRBJ1-5
D: TRBD1
V: TRBV30
size: -
DNA: TGTGCCTGGAGTGTACCACCGGGACAGCAGCATTTT
CDR3: CAWSVPPGQQHF

J: TRBJ2-7
D: -
V: TRBV27
size: -
DNA: TGTGCCAGCAGTTTACTAGCTACCTACGAGCAGTACTTC
CDR3: CASSLLATYEQYF

J: TRBJ2-1
D: -
V: TRBV6-8
size: -
DNA: TGTGCCAGCAGTTACGACCGTGAGCAGTTCTTC
CDR3: CASSYDREQFF

J: TRBJ2-7
D: TRBD2
V: TRBV6-6
size: few
DNA: TGTGCCAGCAGCTCGGGACTAGCGGGAGGGACCGAGCAGTACTTC
CDR3: CASSSGLAGGTEQYF

J: TRBJ1-5
D: -
V: TRBV5-1
size: -
DNA: TGCGCCAGCAGCGAGGGACGGCTGAATCAGCCCCAGCATTTT
CDR3: CASSEGRLNQPQHF

J: TRBJ2-5
D: -
V: TRBV10-3
size: -
DNA: TGTGCCATCAGTGAGAGGGGGGCACAAGAGACCCAGTACTTC
CDR3: CAISERGAQETQYF

J: TRBJ1-3
D: -
V: TRBV9
size: once
DNA: TGTGCCAGCAGCGTAGACTGGGGGAGCGGTAACACCATATATTTT
CDR3: CASSVDWGSGNTIYF

J: TRBJ1-4
D: -
V: TRBV21-1
size: -
DNA: TGTGCCAGCAGCAAAGCTTCAGGGGAGGGAGCTAATGAAAAACTGTTTTTT
CDR3: CASSKASGEGANEKLFF

J: TRBJ2-3
D: TRBD2
V: TRBV5-1
size: -
DNA: TGCGCCAGCAGCTCCTCTAGCGGGAACCAAGATACGCAGTATTTT
CDR3: CASSSSSGNQDTQYF

J: TRBJ2-3
D: TRBD2
V: TRBV7-3
size: -
DNA: TGTGCCAGCAGCTACGGACTAGCGGGACAATCGGATACGCAGTATTTT
CDR3: CASSYGLAGQSDTQYF

J: TRBJ2-4
D: TRBD1
V: TRBV5-6
size: -
DNA: TGTGCCAGCAGCTTGGTTAGGGGGCGCGGAAACATTCAGTACTTC
CDR3: CASSLVRGRGNIQYF

J: TRBJ1-5
D: TRBD1
V: TRBV5-6
size: large
DNA: TGTGCCAGCAGCTGGGGGGGCCGGGACAGGGTGGGTGATCAGCCCCAGCATTTT
CDR3: CASSWGGRDRVGDQPQHF

J: TRBJ2-1
D: TRBD1
V: TRBV9
size: -
DNA: TGTGCCAGCAGCGAGGGGTTGGGGACAGGGCCCCGGTTCTTC
CDR3: CASSEGLGTGPRFF

J: TRBJ2-2
D: -
V: TRBV7-2
size: -
DNA: TGTGCCAGCAGCTTCTACCTCACCGGGGAGCTGTTTTTT
CDR3: CASSFYLTGELFF

J: TRBJ1-2
D: -
V: TRBV7-7
size: -
DNA: TGTGCTAGCAGCCCGGTGGCAGGTGAAGGCTACACCTTC
CDR3: CASSPVAGEGYTF